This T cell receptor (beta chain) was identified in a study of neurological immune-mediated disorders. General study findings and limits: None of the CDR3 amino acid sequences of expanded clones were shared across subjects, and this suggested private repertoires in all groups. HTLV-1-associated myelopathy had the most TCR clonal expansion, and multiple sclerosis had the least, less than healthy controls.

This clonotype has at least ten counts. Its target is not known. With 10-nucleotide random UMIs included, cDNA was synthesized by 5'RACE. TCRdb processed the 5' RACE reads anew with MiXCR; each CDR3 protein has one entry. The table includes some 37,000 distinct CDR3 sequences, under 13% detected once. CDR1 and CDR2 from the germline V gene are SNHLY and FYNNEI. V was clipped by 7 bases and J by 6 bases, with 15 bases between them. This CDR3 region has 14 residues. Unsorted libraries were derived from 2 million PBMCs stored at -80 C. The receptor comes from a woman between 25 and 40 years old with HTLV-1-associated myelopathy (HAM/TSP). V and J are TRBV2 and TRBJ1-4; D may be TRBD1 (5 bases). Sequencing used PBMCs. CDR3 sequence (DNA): TGTGCCAGCACCCGACAGCCGGGTTATGAAAAACTGTTTTTT. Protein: CASTRQPGYEKLFF. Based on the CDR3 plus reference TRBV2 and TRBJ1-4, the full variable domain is EPEVTQTPSHQVTQMGQEVILRCVPISNHLYFYWYRQILGQKVEFLVSFYNNEISEKSEIFDDQFSVERPDGSNFTLKIRSTKLEDSAMYFCASTRQPGYEKLFFGSGTQLSVL.